The entry below describes one T cell receptor beta chain. Its antigen is currently unknown. A modified ARM-PCR protocol with three rounds of nested PCR amplified TCRbeta. Each CDR3 protein gets one entry after TCRdb re-called the multiplex PCR reads with MiXCR. The sample records fewer than 45,000 distinct CDR3 sequences, roughly 60% being singletons. The sample comes from a study of tumor and adjacent non-tumor tissue in lung cancer. Study-wide results and limits: Tumor tissue had significantly higher TCR diversity than normal lung.

Germline lookup yields CDR1 KGHDR and CDR2 SFDVKD. The CDR3 extends over 14 amino acids. The germline V and J ends were trimmed by 4 bases and 4 bases, with 12 bases remaining between them. This sample's RNA came from whole unsorted tissue. More than 3 cm separated this lung sample from the edge of the tumor. Sequencing was done on a sample of distant non-tumor lung tissue. The clonotype comes from a woman in her forties with non-small cell lung cancer. The gene calls are TRBV24-1 and TRBJ2-5; D is unresolved. CDR3 DNA sequence: TGTGCCACCAGTGACAGGACCCTGGTAGAGACCCAGTACTTC. It codes for CATSDRTLVETQYF.